These 22 T cell receptor beta chains were all obtained from the same sample, sequenced in a study of Graves' ophthalmopathy and Graves' hyperthyroidism. Amplified material comprised TCR beta CDR3 regions derived from RNA transcripts. HTBI-primed first-round RT-PCR preceded second-round multiplex PCR. TCRdb redid the calling of the multiplex PCR reads with MiXCR, one entry per CDR3 protein. The data show fewer than 650,000 distinct CDR3 sequences, about a fifth seen once. The sample taken for sequencing was peripheral blood. The receptors were gathered from a young woman with stable Graves' hyperthyroidism. Some clones in this sample may be carry-over from other donors' samples.

This clonotype was detected only a few times. The rearrangement uses TRBV12-3 or TRBV12-4 and TRBJ2-5; D remains unclear. The germline V and J ends were trimmed by 8 bases and 1 base, with 14 bases remaining between them. The CDR3 spans 14 residues. The CDR3 DNA reads TGTGCCAGCTCACCACCTCAACCCCAAGAGACCCAGTACTTC. Residues: CASSPPQPQETQYF.

This clonotype showed up many times. This chain links TRBV15 with TRBJ2-7; 7 nucleotides match TRBD1. Germline V CDR1 and CDR2: LNHNV, YYDKDF (reference sequence). CDR3 length: 16 residues. V was clipped by 0 bases and J by 0 bases; unmatched bases: 5. This CDR3 reads CATSREDRRPSYEQYF. In nucleotides, the CDR3 is TGTGCCACCAGCAGAGAGGACAGGCGTCCCTCCTACGAGCAGTACTTC. Drawing the rest from reference TRBV15 and TRBJ2-7, the complete variable domain is DAMVIQNPRYQVTQFGKPVTLSCSQTLNHNVMYWYQQKSSQAPKLLFHYYDKDFNNEADTPDNFQSRRPNTSFCFLDIRSPGLGDTAMYLCATSREDRRPSYEQYFGPGTRLTVT.

J is TRBJ2-5 and V is TRBV28; no clear D gene. The length of the CDR3 is 14 residues. V lost 3 bases and J 3 bases, leaving 11 bases between the germline ends. Germline loops: CDR1 MDHEN, CDR2 SYDVKM. CDR3 sequence (DNA): TGTGCCAGCAGTTTGAAAAATTGGGAAGAGACCCAGTACTTC. It codes for CASSLKNWEETQYF.

This clonotype was detected ten times or more. This rearrangement joins TRBV11-2 to TRBJ2-7; no definite D call. Deletions cut 1 base from V and 4 bases from J, with 11 bases between. Germline values: CDR1 SGHAT, CDR2 FQNNGV. This CDR3 spans 14 amino acids. The CDR3 loop reads CASSLVGTDYEQYF. CDR3 coding DNA: TGTGCCAGCAGCTTAGTCGGCACAGATTACGAGCAGTACTTC.

This clonotype showed up many times. This rearrangement joins TRBV30 to TRBJ1-1; no reliable D call. The CDR3 covers 13 residues. Per germline, CDR1 GTSNPN and CDR2 SVGIG (reference sequence). The ends were cut back, 0 bases at V and 1 base at J, with 6 bases in the middle. The CDR3 DNA reads TGTGCCTGGAGTGTAAACAGGAACACTGAAGCTTTCTTT. The encoded protein is CAWSVNRNTEAFF.

In this sample, this clonotype turned up a few times. The chain recombines TRBV30 with TRBJ1-5, with TRBD1 matching over 7 bases. CDR3 length equals 13 residues. The germline V gene has CDR1 GTSNPN and CDR2 SVGIG (reference sequence). V trimming: 3 bases; J trimming: 5 bases; junction bases outside the gene matches: 4. The CDR3 loop is CAWRDRLHQPQHF. For the CDR3, the DNA is TGTGCCTGGAGGGACAGGCTTCATCAGCCCCAGCATTTT.

CDR3 sequence: CASSWGQGINEQYF. In DNA, the CDR3 is TGCGCCAGCAGCTGGGGACAGGGGATCAACGAGCAGTACTTC. The chain recombines TRBV5-1 with TRBJ2-7, with 10 bases identical to TRBD1. This CDR3 spans 14 amino acids. V dropped 3 bases and J dropped 5; count of bases not matched to a gene: 5. Germline V CDR1 and CDR2: SGHRS, YFSETQ. Drawing the rest from reference TRBV5-1 and TRBJ2-7, the complete variable domain is KAGVTQTPRYLIKTRGQQVTLSCSPISGHRSVSWYQQTPGQGLQFLFEYFSETQRNKGNFPGRFSGRQFSNSRSEMNVSTLELGDSALYLCASSWGQGINEQYFGPGTRLTVT.

This clonotype appeared many times. The genes are TRBV15 and TRBJ2-7, with D possibly TRBD1 on 6 matching bases. The V gene lost 4 bases and the J gene lost 7 bases, with 20 bases spanning the gap. This CDR3 contains 15 residues. CDR1 is LNHNV and CDR2 is YYDKDF in the germline V gene (reference sequence). The CDR3 DNA is TGTGCCACCAGCACCTCCGGGACATCAATCCGGGAGCAGTACTTC. As protein: CATSTSGTSIREQYF.

This clonotype was observed a few times. This chain joins TRBV20-1 and TRBJ2-2; 9 bases match TRBD2. The germline V gene encodes CDR1 DFQATT and CDR2 SNEGSKA (reference sequence). Trimming took 1 base from V and 6 from J; bases not matched to a gene: 3. CDR3 length: 14 residues. The CDR3 sequence is CSARASGRSGELFF. For the CDR3, the DNA is TGCAGTGCTAGAGCCAGCGGGAGGTCCGGGGAGCTGTTTTTT.

As regards this clonotype: A read error may be the cause here, since a much bigger clone is one base away. V is TRBV30 and J is TRBJ1-2; D call uncertain. The germline gives CDR1 GTSNPN, CDR2 SVGIG (reference sequence). The CDR3 has 11 residues. V shed 2 bases and J shed 4 bases, with 5 bases lying between them. CDR3 DNA sequence: TGTGCCTGGAGTACCGGCTATGGCTACACCTTC. Translation: CAWSTGYGYTF.

The table lists this clonotype with many counts. The gene calls are TRBV5-1 and TRBJ2-7, with 10 bases that match TRBD2. The length of the CDR3 is 16 residues. Germline assignment: CDR1 SGHRS and CDR2 YFSETQ. Trimming took 3 bases from V and 4 from J; bases not matched to a gene: 10. The CDR3 nucleotides read TGCGCCAGCAGCTCCCGCAGCGGGGGGGCTCTATACGAGCAGTACTTC. Translating gives CASSSRSGGALYEQYF.

This clonotype was seen many times. The V call is TRBV5-1, the J call TRBJ1-1; D is possibly TRBD1 (5 bases). This CDR3 region has 15 residues. V lost 0 bases to trimming and J lost 5 bases, with 14 bases between them. Germline loops: CDR1 SGHRS, CDR2 YFSETQ. CDR3 nucleotides: TGCGCCAGCAGCTTGGCCGCGGGGCCCACGACTGAAGCTTTCTTT. Protein product: CASSLAAGPTTEAFF.

CDR3 residues: CASKPDRGKQPQHF. As DNA, the CDR3 is TGTGCCAGCAAACCCGACCGGGGTAAGCAGCCCCAGCATTTT. The chain carries TRBV19 and TRBJ1-5; no firm D call. Deletions cut 9 bases from V and 7 bases from J, with 19 bases between. The germline V gene encodes CDR1 LNHDA and CDR2 SQIVND (reference sequence). The CDR3 consists of 14 residues. The whole variable domain, remainder taken from reference TRBV19 and TRBJ1-5, is DGGITQSPKYLFRKEGQNVTLSCEQNLNHDAMYWYRQDPGQGLRLIYYSQIVNDFQKGDIAEGYSVSREKKESFPLTVTSAQKNPTAFYLCASKPDRGKQPQHFGDGTRLSIL.

This clonotype was detected only a few times. The chain links TRBV3-1 to TRBJ2-7; 11 bases match TRBD2. Germline assignment: CDR1 LGHDT and CDR2 YNNKEL (reference sequence). The CDR3 is 16 residues long. Trimming took 0 bases from V and 3 from J; bases not matched to a gene: 4. The CDR3 loop is CASSQELTSGSYEQYF. CDR3 coding DNA: TGTGCCAGCAGCCAAGAATTAACTAGCGGGAGCTACGAGCAGTACTTC.

This chain links TRBV19 with TRBJ1-5, with D unclear. The CDR3 is made up of 14 amino acids. Between the trimmed V and J ends, which lost 7 bases and 5 bases, there was a span of 15 bases. In germline, CDR1 is LNHDA, CDR2 SQIVND (reference sequence). Written as DNA, the CDR3 is TGTGCCAGTACATTTGGCGGGGTCCATCAGCCCCAGCATTTT. It codes for CASTFGGVHQPQHF.

The chain combines TRBV27 with TRBJ1-2, with D hard to call. Germline loops: CDR1 MNHEY, CDR2 SMNVEV (reference sequence). This CDR3 region has 15 residues. The V end lost 6 bases, the J end lost 4 bases, and 18 bases lay between the germline ends. For the CDR3, the DNA is TGTGCCAGCAGCTCTGGGTTCTCGAGCTTCTATGGCTACACCTTC. Protein product: CASSSGFSSFYGYTF.

This clonotype was seen ten or more times. The chain links TRBV12-3 or TRBV12-4 to TRBJ1-1, with D perhaps matching TRBD1 (6 bases). The CDR3 extends over 13 amino acids. Trimming removed 4 bases at V and 5 bases at J, with 11 bases between. CDR3 region: CASSSLRGTEAFF. CDR3 bases: TGTGCCAGCAGTTCCCTCAGGGGTACTGAAGCTTTCTTT.

This clonotype has ten or more counts. The chain combines TRBV7-2 with TRBJ2-7; D is ambiguous. CDR1 is SGHTA and CDR2 is FQGNSA in the germline V gene. This CDR3 spans 14 amino acids. V was trimmed by 1 base and J by 1 base, leaving 8 bases between them. This CDR3 reads CASSLGWGSYEQYF. In DNA, the CDR3 is TGTGCCAGCAGCTTAGGTTGGGGATCCTACGAGCAGTACTTC.

This clonotype was detected ten times or more. The genes are TRBV7-2 and TRBJ2-2; the D is unclear. Trimming removed 5 bases at V and 4 bases at J, with 8 bases between. In germline, CDR1 is SGHTA, CDR2 FQGNSA. The CDR3 runs to 13 residues. The CDR3 loop reads CASSPYVTGELFF. The CDR3 coding sequence is TGTGCCAGCAGCCCATATGTCACCGGGGAGCTGTTTTTT.

There are a few counts of this clonotype. This chain connects TRBV28 to TRBJ2-7, with a weak D call TRBD1 (7 bases). CDR3 length: 14 amino acids. Germline CDR1 is MDHEN and CDR2 is SYDVKM. Trimming removed 5 bases at V and 6 bases at J, with 17 bases between. CDR3 sequence: CASSTSGGGFEQYF. In DNA form, the CDR3 reads TGTGCCAGCAGTACCTCAGGGGGAGGTTTCGAGCAGTACTTC.

This clonotype occurred once. This chain joins TRBV4-2 and TRBJ1-3; TRBD1 aligns across 9 bases. V lost 7 bases to trimming and J lost 0 bases; unmatched junction nucleotides: 22. CDR1 and CDR2 (germline): LGHNA, YNFKEQ. CDR3 length: 21 residues. The DNA of the CDR3 is TGTGCCAGCACCCAGCCCCTTCGGGACAGGGCATCAACCTTCTCTGGAAACACCATATATTTT. Translated: CASTQPLRDRASTFSGNTIYF.

Only a few counts were recorded for this clonotype. V usage is TRBV10-2 and J usage is TRBJ2-2, with 13 bases lining up with TRBD2. The V and J ends lost 4 bases and 1 base, in that order; junction bases with no gene match: 9. Per germline, CDR1 WSHSY and CDR2 SAAADI. The CDR3 extends over 19 amino acids. CDR3 nucleotide sequence: TGCGCCAGCAGTGGGCCCGGGACTAGCGGGGCCCTGAACACCGGGGAGCTGTTTTTT. It translates to CASSGPGTSGALNTGELFF.